This note documents a single T cell receptor (beta chain) sequence. Treatment: preoperative locoregional IRX-2 cytokine immunotherapy. This record belongs to a study of preoperative IRX-2 immunotherapy in early breast cancer. Germline V gene data show CDR1 as KGHSH and CDR2 as LQKENI. This CDR3 has 13 residues. The V and J ends lost 3 bases and 0 bases respectively, with 5 bases between them. Measured with immunoSEQ multiplex PCR; TCRdb has only the in-frame clones, and not every one. Among 20,000 to 25,000 clones, approximately 95% were seen once, and the ten largest hold 15% to 20%. This receptor was identified in a human donor with breast cancer. The sample in question was tumor tissue, obtained after IRX-2 immunotherapy. This chain uses TRBV18 with TRBJ2-5; D not resolved. The CDR3 DNA follows: TGTGCCAGCTCACCGGGGTACCAAGAGACCCAGTACTTC. Translated, it gives CASSPGYQETQYF. Looking up the rest from reference TRBV18 and TRBJ2-5 gives the full variable domain: NAGVMQNPRHLVRRRGQEARLRCSPMKGHSHVYWYRQLPEEGLKFMVYLQKENIIDESGMPKERFSAEFPKEGPSILRIQQVVRGDSAAYFCASSPGYQETQYFGPGTRLLVL.